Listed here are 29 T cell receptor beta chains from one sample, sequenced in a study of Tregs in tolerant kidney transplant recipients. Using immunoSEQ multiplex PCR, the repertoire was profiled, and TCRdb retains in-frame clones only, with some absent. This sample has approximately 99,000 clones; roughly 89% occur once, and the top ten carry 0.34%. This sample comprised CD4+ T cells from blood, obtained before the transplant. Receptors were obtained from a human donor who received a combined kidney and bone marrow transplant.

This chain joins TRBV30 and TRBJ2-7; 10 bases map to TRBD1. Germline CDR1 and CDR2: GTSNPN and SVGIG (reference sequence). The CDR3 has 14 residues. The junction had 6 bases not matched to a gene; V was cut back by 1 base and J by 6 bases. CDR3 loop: CAWSATGGLGEQYF. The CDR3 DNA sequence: TGTGCCTGGAGTGCGACAGGGGGCCTCGGCGAGCAGTACTTC. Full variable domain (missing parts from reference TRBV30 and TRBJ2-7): SQTIHQWPATLVQPVGSPLSLECTVEGTSNPNLYWYRQAAGRGLQLLFYSVGIGQISSEVPQNLSASRPQDRQFILSSKKLLLSDSGFYLCAWSATGGLGEQYFGPGTRLTVT.

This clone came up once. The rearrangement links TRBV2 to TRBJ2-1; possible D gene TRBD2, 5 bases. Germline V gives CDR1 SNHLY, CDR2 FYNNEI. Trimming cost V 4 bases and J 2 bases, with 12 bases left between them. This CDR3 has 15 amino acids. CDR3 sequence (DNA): TGTGCCAGCAGTGTCGTAGGGAGCCCCTACAATGAGCAGTTCTTC. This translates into CASSVVGSPYNEQFF. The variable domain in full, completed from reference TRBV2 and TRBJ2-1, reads EPEVTQTPSHQVTQMGQEVILRCVPISNHLYFYWYRQILGQKVEFLVSFYNNEISEKSEIFDDQFSVERPDGSNFTLKIRSTKLEDSAMYFCASSVVGSPYNEQFFGPGTRLTVL.

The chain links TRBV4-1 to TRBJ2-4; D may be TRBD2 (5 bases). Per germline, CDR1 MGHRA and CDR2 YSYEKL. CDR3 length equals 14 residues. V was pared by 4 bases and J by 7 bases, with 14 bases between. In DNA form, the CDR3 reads TGCGCCAGCAGCCTCGGGAAACGAGAGAACATTCAGTACTTC. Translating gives CASSLGKRENIQYF.

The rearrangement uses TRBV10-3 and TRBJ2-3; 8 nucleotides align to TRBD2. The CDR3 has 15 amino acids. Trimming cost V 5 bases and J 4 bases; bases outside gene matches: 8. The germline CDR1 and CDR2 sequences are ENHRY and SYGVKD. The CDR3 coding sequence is TGTGCCATCAGTCCGGCTAGCGGGCGAGCAGATACGCAGTATTTT. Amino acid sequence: CAISPASGRADTQYF.

CDR3 DNA sequence: TGTGCCAGCAGCAATAGGGGGGACGGGAGGGACACCATATATTTT. This translates into CASSNRGDGRDTIYF. The chain links TRBV6-5 to TRBJ1-3; D possibly corresponds to TRBD1 (6 bases). The CDR3 covers 15 residues. The V gene lost 6 bases and the J gene lost 8 bases, with 20 bases spanning the gap. From germline, CDR1 is MNHEY and CDR2 SVGAGI.

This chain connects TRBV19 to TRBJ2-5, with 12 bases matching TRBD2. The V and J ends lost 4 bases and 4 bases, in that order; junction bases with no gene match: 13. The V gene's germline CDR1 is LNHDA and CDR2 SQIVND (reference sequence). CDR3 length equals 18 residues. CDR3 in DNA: TGTGCCAGTAGTACACCCTCGGGACTAGCGGGCTCTCGAGAGACCCAGTACTTC. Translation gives CASSTPSGLAGSRETQYF.

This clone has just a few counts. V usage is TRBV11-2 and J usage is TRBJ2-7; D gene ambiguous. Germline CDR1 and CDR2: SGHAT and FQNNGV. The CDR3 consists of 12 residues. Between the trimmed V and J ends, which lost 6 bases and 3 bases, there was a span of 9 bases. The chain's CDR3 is CASRIGGYEQYF. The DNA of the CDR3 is TGTGCCAGCAGGATCGGTGGCTACGAGCAGTACTTC.

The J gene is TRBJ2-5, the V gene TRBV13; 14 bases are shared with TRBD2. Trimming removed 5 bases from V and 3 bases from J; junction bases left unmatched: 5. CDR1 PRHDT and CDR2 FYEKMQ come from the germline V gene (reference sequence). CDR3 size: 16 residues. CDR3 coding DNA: TGTGCCAGCAGCCCGGGACTAGCGGGAGTGAAAGAGACCCAGTACTTC. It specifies CASSPGLAGVKETQYF.

The CDR3: CASSTRLAGGRTDTQYF. The CDR3 coding sequence is TGTGCCAGCAGCACCCGACTAGCGGGAGGTCGAACAGATACGCAGTATTTT. The rearrangement uses TRBV7-2 and TRBJ2-3; 13 bases match TRBD2. Unmatched junction bases numbered 8, after V lost 5 bases and J lost 3 bases. The germline V gene has CDR1 SGHTA and CDR2 FQGNSA. The CDR3 sequence is 17 residues long.

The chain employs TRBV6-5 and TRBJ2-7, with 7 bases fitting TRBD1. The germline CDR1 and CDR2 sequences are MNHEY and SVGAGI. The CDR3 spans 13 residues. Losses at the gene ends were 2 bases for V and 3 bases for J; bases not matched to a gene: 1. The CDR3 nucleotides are TGTGCCAGCAGTTACCGACAGGGCTACGAGCAGTACTTC. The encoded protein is CASSYRQGYEQYF.

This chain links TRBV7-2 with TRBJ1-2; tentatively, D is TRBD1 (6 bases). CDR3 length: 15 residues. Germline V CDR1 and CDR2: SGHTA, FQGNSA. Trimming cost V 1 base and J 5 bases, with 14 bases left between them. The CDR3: CASSLDSGQGYGYTF. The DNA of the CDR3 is TGTGCCAGCAGCTTAGACTCGGGGCAGGGGTATGGCTACACCTTC.

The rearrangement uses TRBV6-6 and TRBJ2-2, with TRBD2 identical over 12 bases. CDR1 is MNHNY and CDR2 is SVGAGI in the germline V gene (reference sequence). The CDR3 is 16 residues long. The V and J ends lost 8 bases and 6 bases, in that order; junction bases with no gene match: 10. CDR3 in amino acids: CASGGGLAGGPGELFF. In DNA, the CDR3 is TGTGCCAGCGGTGGGGGGCTAGCGGGAGGGCCCGGGGAGCTGTTTTTT.

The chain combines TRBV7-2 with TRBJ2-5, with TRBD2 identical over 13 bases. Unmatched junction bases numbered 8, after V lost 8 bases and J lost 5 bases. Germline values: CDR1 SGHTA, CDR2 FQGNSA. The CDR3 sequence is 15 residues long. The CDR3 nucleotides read TGTGCCAGCTCCCTAGGACTAGCGGGGGTGGAGACCCAGTACTTC. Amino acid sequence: CASSLGLAGVETQYF.

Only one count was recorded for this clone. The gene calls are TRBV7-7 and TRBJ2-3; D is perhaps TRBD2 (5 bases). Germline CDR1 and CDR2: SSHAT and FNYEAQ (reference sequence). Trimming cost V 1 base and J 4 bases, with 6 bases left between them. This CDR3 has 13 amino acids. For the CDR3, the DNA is TGTGCCAGCAGCTTAGTCGGGGCAGATACGCAGTATTTT. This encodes CASSLVGADTQYF.

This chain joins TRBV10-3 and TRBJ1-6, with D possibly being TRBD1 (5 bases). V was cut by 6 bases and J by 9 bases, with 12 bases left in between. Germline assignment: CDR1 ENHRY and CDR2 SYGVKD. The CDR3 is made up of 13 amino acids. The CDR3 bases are TGTGCCATCAGGGGGCAGGGTATTTCACCCCTCCACTTT. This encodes CAIRGQGISPLHF.

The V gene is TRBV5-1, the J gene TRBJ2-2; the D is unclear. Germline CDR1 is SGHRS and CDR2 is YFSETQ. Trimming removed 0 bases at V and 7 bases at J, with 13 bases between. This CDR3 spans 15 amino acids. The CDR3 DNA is TGCGCCAGCAGCTTGGACGGTGCGCGTCACGGGGAGCTGTTTTTT. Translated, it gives CASSLDGARHGELFF.

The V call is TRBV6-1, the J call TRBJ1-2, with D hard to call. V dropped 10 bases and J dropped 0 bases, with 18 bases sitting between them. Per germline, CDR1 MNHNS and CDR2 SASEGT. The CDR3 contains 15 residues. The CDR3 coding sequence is TGTGCCACCCCCAAGACGAGGAATACTAACTATGGCTACACCTTC. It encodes CATPKTRNTNYGYTF.

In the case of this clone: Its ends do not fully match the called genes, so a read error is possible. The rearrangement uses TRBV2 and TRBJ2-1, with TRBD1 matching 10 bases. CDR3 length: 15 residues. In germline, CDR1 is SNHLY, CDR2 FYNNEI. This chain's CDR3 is CASCDRGRIRNEQFF. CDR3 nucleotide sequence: TGTGCCAGCTGTGACAGGGGGCGAATTCGTAATGAGCAGTTCTTC.

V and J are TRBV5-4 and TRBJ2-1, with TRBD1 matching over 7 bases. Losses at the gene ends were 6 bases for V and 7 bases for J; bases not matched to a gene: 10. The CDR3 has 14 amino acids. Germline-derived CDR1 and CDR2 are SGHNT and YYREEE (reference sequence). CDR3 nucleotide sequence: TGTGCCAGCAACGATGGACAGGCCGTAAATGAGCAGTTCTTC. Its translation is CASNDGQAVNEQFF.

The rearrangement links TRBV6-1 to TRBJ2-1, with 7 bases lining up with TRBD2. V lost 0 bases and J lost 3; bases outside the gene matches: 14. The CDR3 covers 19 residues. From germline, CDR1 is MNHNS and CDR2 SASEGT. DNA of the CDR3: TGTGCCAGCAGTGAAGCTGGCGGGCGCCTAGCGGTAATCTACAATGAGCAGTTCTTC. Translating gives CASSEAGGRLAVIYNEQFF.

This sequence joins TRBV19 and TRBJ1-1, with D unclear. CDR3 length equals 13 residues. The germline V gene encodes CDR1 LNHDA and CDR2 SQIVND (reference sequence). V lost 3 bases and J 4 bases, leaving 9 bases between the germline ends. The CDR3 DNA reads TGTGCCAGTAGTATGAGGAGGATCACTGAAGCTTTCTTT. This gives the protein CASSMRRITEAFF. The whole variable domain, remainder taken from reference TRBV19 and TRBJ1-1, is DGGITQSPKYLFRKEGQNVTLSCEQNLNHDAMYWYRQDPGQGLRLIYYSQIVNDFQKGDIAEGYSVSREKKESFPLTVTSAQKNPTAFYLCASSMRRITEAFFGQGTRLTVV.

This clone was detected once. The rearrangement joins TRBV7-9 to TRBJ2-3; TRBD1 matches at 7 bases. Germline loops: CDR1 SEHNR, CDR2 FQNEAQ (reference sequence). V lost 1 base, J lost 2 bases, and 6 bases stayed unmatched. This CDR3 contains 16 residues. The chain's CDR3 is CASSLGEGGATDTQYF. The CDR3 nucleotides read TGTGCCAGCAGCTTAGGTGAAGGGGGCGCCACAGATACGCAGTATTTT.

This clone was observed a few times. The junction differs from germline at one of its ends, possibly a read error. The CDR3 is CASSLGLAGAHF. The CDR3 DNA is TGTGCCAGTAGTCTAGGACTAGCGGGGGCCCATTTT. This chain links TRBV19 with TRBJ2-3; 13 bases match TRBD2. The CDR3 runs to 12 residues. The germline gives CDR1 LNHDA, CDR2 SQIVND (reference sequence).

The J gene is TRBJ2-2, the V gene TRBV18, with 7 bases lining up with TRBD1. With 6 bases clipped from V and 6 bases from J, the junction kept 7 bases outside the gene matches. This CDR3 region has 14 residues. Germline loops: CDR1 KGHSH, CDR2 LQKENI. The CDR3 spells CASSPNQGAGELFF. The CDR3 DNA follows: TGTGCCAGCTCCCCCAACCAGGGGGCCGGGGAGCTGTTTTTT. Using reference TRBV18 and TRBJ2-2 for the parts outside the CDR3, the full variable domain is NAGVMQNPRHLVRRRGQEARLRCSPMKGHSHVYWYRQLPEEGLKFMVYLQKENIIDESGMPKERFSAEFPKEGPSILRIQQVVRGDSAAYFCASSPNQGAGELFFGEGSRLTVL.

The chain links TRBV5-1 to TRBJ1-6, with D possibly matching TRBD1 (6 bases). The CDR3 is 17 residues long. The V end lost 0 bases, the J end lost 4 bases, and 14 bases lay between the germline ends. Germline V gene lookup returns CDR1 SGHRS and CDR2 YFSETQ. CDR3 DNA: TGCGCCAGCAGCTTGGACCCATCAGGGGCTTATAATTCACCCCTCCACTTT. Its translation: CASSLDPSGAYNSPLHF.

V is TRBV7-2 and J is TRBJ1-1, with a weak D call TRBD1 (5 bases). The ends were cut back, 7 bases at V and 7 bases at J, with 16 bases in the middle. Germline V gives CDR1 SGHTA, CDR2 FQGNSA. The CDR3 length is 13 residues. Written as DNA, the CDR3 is TGTGCCAGCATCCCCTCTCGGGGGGGTGAAGCTTTCTTT. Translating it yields CASIPSRGGEAFF.

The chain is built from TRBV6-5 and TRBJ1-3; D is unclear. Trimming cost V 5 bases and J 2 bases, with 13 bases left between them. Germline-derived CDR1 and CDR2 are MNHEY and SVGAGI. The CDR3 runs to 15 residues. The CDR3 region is CASSPRGATGNTIYF. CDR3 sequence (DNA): TGTGCCAGCAGTCCCCGGGGTGCAACTGGAAACACCATATATTTT.

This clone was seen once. The CDR3: CASRPSGGLRGYTF. The CDR3 coding sequence is TGTGCCAGCAGACCCAGTGGGGGGTTGCGTGGCTACACCTTC. The V call is TRBV11-2, the J call TRBJ1-2; tentatively, D is TRBD1 (5 bases). The V end was cut by 6 bases, the J end by 7 bases, with 18 bases between. The CDR3 loop spans 14 amino acids. CDR1 SGHAT and CDR2 FQNNGV come from the germline V gene.

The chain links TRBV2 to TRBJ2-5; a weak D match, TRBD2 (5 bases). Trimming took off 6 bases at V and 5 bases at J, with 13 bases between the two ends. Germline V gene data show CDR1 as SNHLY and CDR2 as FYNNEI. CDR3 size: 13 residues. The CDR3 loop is CASSDDYGETQYF. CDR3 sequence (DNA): TGTGCCAGCAGCGACGACTACGGCGAGACCCAGTACTTC.